This T cell receptor beta chain came from a study of T cells expressing NK-cell markers (dated by TCRdb to the early 2020s). Background for the entire study: In sorted CD3+CD56+NKG2C+, CD3+CD56+NKG2C- and CD3+CD56-NKG2C+ T-cell subsets from eight donors, TCR beta-chain repertoires were profiled. Seven of the eight sequenced donors were HCMV-seropositive and one was HCMV-seronegative. Randomly selected healthy volunteers, three men and five women, were used as the eight sequenced donors. Illumina HiSeq 2000/2500, MiSeq or NextSeq was used to sequence libraries as 2 x 150 bp reads.

Paper-wide results and their limitations: In roughly 6 donors, the dominant CD3+CD56+NKG2C+ clonotypes ranked among the top 10 CD8+ clonotypes, making up roughly 1.0-8% of CD8+ T cells. Those dominant clonotypes were again the most abundant among CD3+CD56-NKG2C+ cells in a handful of donors, at about 28.3-65%. Whether the expanded NKG2C-expressing T cell clones were specific for HCMV antigens was left unclear.

The sample was run on an Illumina HiSeq 2000. The TCR beta cDNA libraries were made using 5'RACE template switching, a step that added both a universal primer site and unique molecular identifiers. cDNA synthesis was primed from the TCR beta constant segment, followed by two successive PCR amplification steps. The study's processing was this. MIGEC handled demultiplexing of the reads and grouping by UMI, while MiTCR was used to assemble and quantify clonotypes. Only TCR cDNA sequences supported by at least two reads were kept to exclude erroneous sequences. The tcR package was used for downstream repertoire analysis, and clonotypes were matched across fractions by CDR3 nucleotide sequence plus V segment. VDJmatch was used to annotate antigen specificity against VDJdb, with one amino acid substitution allowed in CDR3. TCRdb reprocessed the public reads and reports one entry per CDR3 protein sequence, without DNA. The V and J calls here are based on TCRdb, not the publication. The sample's clone listing holds about 390,000 distinct CDR3 sequences. In total, the top ten clones hold roughly a tenth of the sample.

HCMV-specific IgG was detected in serum with a commercial ELISA kit to determine HCMV serostatus. Peripheral blood mononuclear cells were isolated from blood by Ficoll density gradient centrifugation. A remark on this clonotype: It has no known antigen specificity.

CDR3 length: 20 amino acids, cysteine to phenylalanine. No DNA accompanies this entry. Taken from the germline V gene (reference sequence), the CDR1 and CDR2 loops are PRHDT and FYEKMQ. The clonotype comes from a woman aged 50 to 65 in good health. Donor details come from another sample of the same person, matched by shared clones. Sequencing input: blood T cells: a sorted CD56 or NKG2C T cell subset, CD4+ or CD8+ T cells, or bulk PBMC T cells (not recorded which). The chain links TRBV13 with TRBJ2-1; checking the TCRdb D call of TRBD2 is not possible without DNA. The CDR3 region has the sequence CASSSYRRTSGRSSYNEQFF. Supplemented by the reference TRBV13 and TRBJ2-1 proteins around the CDR3, the complete variable domain is AAGVIQSPRHLIKEKRETATLKCYPIPRHDTVYWYQQGPGQDPQFLISFYEKMQSDKGSIPDRFSAQQFSDYHSELNMSSLELGDSALYFCASSSYRRTSGRSSYNEQFFGPGTRLTVL.